Shown below are 10 T cell receptor beta chains from a single sample sequenced in a study of T cells after posttransplantation cyclophosphamide. Cyclophosphamide on days +3 and +4 followed busulfan-fludarabine conditioning and a marrow graft. The table came from immunoSEQ multiplex PCR; TCRdb's copy has only in-frame clones and leaves some out. The table has about 2,600 clones, 55% to 70% seen once; the top ten hold about 27%. The starting material was PBMCs, obtained 30 days after allogeneic stem cell transplant with posttransplant cyclophosphamide. The receptor set was obtained from a female patient aged 50-59 years who received an allogeneic stem cell transplant from a related donor, was CMV-positive, and had no GVHD. T cells may partly derive from the graft donor.

The V and J genes are TRBV7-2 and TRBJ2-7; no definite D call. V was cut by 10 bases and J by 3 bases, with 10 bases left in between. The CDR3 is 11 residues long. Germline V gene data show CDR1 as SGHTA and CDR2 as FQGNSA. The CDR3 DNA is TGTGCCACCGCCGAGAGCTACGAGCAGTACTTC. Protein: CATAESYEQYF.

The gene calls are TRBV19 and TRBJ2-7, with TRBD2 identical over 10 bases. The V and J ends lost 5 bases and 3 bases, in that order; junction bases with no gene match: 7. This CDR3 has 15 residues. Germline-derived CDR1 and CDR2 are LNHDA and SQIVND (reference sequence). As DNA, the CDR3 is TGTGCCAGTAGTTTCGGACTAGCGGCCCTCTACGAGCAGTACTTC. Its protein is CASSFGLAALYEQYF.

This clone was seen only a few times. The V call is TRBV6-8, the J call TRBJ2-2, with TRBD1 matching 9 bases. This CDR3 is built from 18 residues. After removal of 2 bases from V and 5 bases from J, the junction contained 12 bases not matched to a gene. CDR1 is MNHGY, CDR2 SAAAGT, per germline. As DNA, the CDR3 is TGTGCCAGCAGTTACGACCCGACCCGGACAGGGGTTACCGGGGAGCTGTTTTTT. Its protein product is CASSYDPTRTGVTGELFF.

J is TRBJ1-1 and V is TRBV2, with D tentatively TRBD1 (6 bases). In germline, CDR1 is SNHLY, CDR2 FYNNEI. Trimming removed 5 bases at V and 5 bases at J, with 15 bases between. CDR3 length: 14 residues. CDR3 region: CASSRGGWGTEAFF. CDR3 nucleotides: TGTGCCAGCAGTCGCGGGGGCTGGGGGACTGAAGCTTTCTTT.

The chain employs TRBV6-1 and TRBJ1-3; D gene unclear. CDR3 length: 16 residues. Trimming took off 0 bases at V and 2 bases at J, with 11 bases between the two ends. Germline V lookup: CDR1 MNHNS, CDR2 SASEGT. CDR3 DNA: TGTGCCAGCAGTGAAGCGCAACTGAGGGCTGGAAACACCATATATTTT. Translating it yields CASSEAQLRAGNTIYF.

V usage is TRBV5-1 and J usage is TRBJ1-4; the match to TRBD1 covers 9 bases. CDR1 and CDR2 from the germline V gene are SGHRS and YFSETQ. Losses at the gene ends were 3 bases for V and 7 bases for J; bases not matched to a gene: 7. This CDR3 contains 15 residues. The CDR3 sequence is CASSSAGTGSEKLFF. CDR3 nucleotide sequence: TGCGCCAGCAGCTCCGCCGGGACAGGGAGTGAAAAACTGTTTTTT.

This clone is classed as hyperexpanded. J is TRBJ1-6 and V is TRBV7-8, with TRBD1 as a possible D gene (5 bases). V was cut by 5 bases and J by 10 bases, with 18 bases left in between. CDR3 length equals 15 residues. Germline CDR1 is SGHVS and CDR2 is FQNEAQ. Here the CDR3 DNA reads TGTGCCAGCAGCCACCCTCAGGGTACCGAATCACCCCTCCACTTT. This translates into CASSHPQGTESPLHF.

The gene calls are TRBV29-1 and TRBJ2-2; D is unclear. The CDR3 has 13 residues. Trimming took 4 bases from V and 2 from J, leaving 8 bases between them. Germline V gene sequence: CDR1 SQVTM, CDR2 ANQGSEA. The CDR3 spells CSVVFGNTGELFF. The DNA of the CDR3 is TGCAGCGTTGTATTCGGTAACACCGGGGAGCTGTTTTTT.

This sequence joins TRBV5-1 and TRBJ1-1, with 8 bases aligning to TRBD1. There are 15 residues in the CDR3. The J segment lost 5 bases and the V segment lost 4 bases, leaving 10 bases of the junction unmatched. Germline values: CDR1 SGHRS, CDR2 YFSETQ. CDR3 nucleotide sequence: TGCGCCAGCAGCATGCCTCAGGGGGCGAAGACTGAAGCTTTCTTT. It specifies CASSMPQGAKTEAFF.

Comment on this clone: Sequence at one end of the junction differs from germline and may be a read error. At the DNA level, this CDR3 is encoded by other sequences in the same sample as well. The rearrangement uses TRBV5-4 and TRBJ1-6; 9 bases agree with TRBD1. This CDR3 region has 16 residues. Per the germline V gene, CDR1 is SGHNT and CDR2 is YYREEE (reference sequence). CDR3 region: CASSWSTGGGNSPLHF. In DNA form, the CDR3 reads TGTGCCAGCAGCTGGTCTACAGGGGGCGGTAATTCCCCCCTCCACTTT.